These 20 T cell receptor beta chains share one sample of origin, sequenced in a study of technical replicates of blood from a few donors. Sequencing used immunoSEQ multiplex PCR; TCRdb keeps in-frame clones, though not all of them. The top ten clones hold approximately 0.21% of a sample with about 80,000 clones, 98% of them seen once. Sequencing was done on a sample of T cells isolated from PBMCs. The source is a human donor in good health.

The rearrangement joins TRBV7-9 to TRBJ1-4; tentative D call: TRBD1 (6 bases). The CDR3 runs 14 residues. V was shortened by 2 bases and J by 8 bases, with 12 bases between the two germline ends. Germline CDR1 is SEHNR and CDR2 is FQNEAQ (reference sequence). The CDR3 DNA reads TGTGCCAGCAGCTTAACAGGGCAAGGAGAAAAACTGTTTTTT. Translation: CASSLTGQGEKLFF.

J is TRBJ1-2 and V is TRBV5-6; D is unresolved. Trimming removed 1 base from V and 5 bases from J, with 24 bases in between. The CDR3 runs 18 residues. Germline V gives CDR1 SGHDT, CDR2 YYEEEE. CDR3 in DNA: TGTGCCAGCAGCTTGCCTTTTGAGGGAATGAGTTTTCTATATGGCTACACCTTC. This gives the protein CASSLPFEGMSFLYGYTF.

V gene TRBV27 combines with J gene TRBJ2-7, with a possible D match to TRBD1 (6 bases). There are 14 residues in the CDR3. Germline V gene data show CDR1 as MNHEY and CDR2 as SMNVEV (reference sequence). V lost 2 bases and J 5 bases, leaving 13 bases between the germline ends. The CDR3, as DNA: TGTGCCAGCAGTTTAGGCCAGGGGCTAGACGAGCAGTACTTC. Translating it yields CASSLGQGLDEQYF.

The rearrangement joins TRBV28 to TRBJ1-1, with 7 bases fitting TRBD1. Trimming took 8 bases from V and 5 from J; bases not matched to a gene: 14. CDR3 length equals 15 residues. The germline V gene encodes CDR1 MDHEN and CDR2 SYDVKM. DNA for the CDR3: TGTGCCAGCCGCCGGACAGGCCAGAAAGGGACTGAAGCTTTCTTT. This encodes CASRRTGQKGTEAFF.

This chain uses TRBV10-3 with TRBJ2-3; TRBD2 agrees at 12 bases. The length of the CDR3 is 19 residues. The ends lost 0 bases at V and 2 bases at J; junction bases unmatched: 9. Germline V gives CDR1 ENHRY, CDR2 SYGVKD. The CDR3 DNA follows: TGTGCCATCAGTGAGTCGAAGCTAGCGGGAGGGATCGCCACAGATACGCAGTATTTT. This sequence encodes CAISESKLAGGIATDTQYF.

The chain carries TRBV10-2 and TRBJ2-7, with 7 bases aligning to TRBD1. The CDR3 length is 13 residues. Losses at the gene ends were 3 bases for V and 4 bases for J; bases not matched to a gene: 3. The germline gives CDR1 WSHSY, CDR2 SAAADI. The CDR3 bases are TGCGCCAGCAGTGAAGGGGGCCCTTACGAGCAGTACTTC. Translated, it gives CASSEGGPYEQYF.

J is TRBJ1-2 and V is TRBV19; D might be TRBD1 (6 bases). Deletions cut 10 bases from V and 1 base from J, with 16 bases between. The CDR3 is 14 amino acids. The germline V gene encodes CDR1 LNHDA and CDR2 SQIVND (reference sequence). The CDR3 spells CATRRGRGNYGYTF. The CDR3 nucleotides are TGTGCCACCCGGCGGGGGCGGGGTAACTATGGCTACACCTTC.

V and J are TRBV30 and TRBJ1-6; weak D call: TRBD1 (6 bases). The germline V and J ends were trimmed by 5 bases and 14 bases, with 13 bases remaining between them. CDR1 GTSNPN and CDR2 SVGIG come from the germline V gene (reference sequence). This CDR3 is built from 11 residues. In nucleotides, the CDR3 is TGTGCCTGGGACGGCTCAGGGGCCCTCCACTTT. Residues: CAWDGSGALHF.

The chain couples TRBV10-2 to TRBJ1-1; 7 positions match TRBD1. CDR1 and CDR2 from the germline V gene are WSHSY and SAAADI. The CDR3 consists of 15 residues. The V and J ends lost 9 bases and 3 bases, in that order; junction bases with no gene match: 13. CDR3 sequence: CASYTGTDSYTEAFF. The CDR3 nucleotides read TGCGCCAGTTACACCGGGACAGATTCTTACACTGAAGCTTTCTTT.

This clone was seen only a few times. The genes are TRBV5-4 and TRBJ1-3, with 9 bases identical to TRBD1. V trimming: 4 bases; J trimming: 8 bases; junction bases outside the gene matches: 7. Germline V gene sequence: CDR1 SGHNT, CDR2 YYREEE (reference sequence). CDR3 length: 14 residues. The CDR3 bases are TGTGCCAGCAGCGACGGACAGGGGCCGGACACCATATATTTT. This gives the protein CASSDGQGPDTIYF. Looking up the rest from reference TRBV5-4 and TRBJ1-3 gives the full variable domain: ETGVTQSPTHLIKTRGQQVTLRCSSQSGHNTVSWYQQALGQGPQFIFQYYREEENGRGNFPPRFSGLQFPNYSSELNVNALELDDSALYLCASSDGQGPDTIYFGEGSWLTVV.

The CDR3 region is CASRQSGIPTNEQFF. The CDR3 bases are TGTGCCAGCAGGCAAAGCGGGATACCCACCAATGAGCAGTTCTTC. The V and J genes are TRBV2 and TRBJ2-1; TRBD2 matches at 7 bases. V shed 6 bases, J shed 6 bases, and the junction held 11 bases outside the gene matches. The CDR3 spans 15 residues. Germline V gives CDR1 SNHLY, CDR2 FYNNEI.

In DNA, the CDR3 is TGTGCCATCTTCGGGGGGTCCGGGGAGCTGTTTTTT. It codes for CAIFGGSGELFF. The chain uses TRBV7-9 and TRBJ2-2; 7 bases line up with TRBD2. CDR3 length: 12 amino acids. Germline-derived CDR1 and CDR2 are SEHNR and FQNEAQ (reference sequence). V shed 10 bases and J 6 bases; nucleotides not matched to a gene: 5.

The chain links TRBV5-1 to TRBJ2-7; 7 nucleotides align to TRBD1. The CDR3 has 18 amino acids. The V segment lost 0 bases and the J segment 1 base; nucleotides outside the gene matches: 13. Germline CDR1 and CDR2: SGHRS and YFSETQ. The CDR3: CASSLGWFKTGSSYEQYF. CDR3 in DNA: TGCGCCAGCAGCTTGGGATGGTTTAAGACAGGGAGTTCCTACGAGCAGTACTTC.

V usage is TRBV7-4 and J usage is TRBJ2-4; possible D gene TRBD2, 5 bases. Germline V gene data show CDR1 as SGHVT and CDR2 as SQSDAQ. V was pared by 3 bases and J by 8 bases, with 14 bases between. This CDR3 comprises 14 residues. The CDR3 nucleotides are TGTGCCAGCAGCTTGAGGAGCGGCTGGGACATTCAGTACTTC. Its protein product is CASSLRSGWDIQYF.

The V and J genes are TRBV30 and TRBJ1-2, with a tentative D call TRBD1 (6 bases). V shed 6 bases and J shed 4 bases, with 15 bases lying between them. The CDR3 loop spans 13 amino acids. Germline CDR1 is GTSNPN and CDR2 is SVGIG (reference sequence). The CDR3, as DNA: TGTGCCTGTTCAGGGGTAGTCACCTATGGCTACACCTTC. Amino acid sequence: CACSGVVTYGYTF. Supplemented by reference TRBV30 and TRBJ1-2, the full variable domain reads SQTIHQWPATLVQPVGSPLSLECTVEGTSNPNLYWYRQAAGRGLQLLFYSVGIGQISSEVPQNLSASRPQDRQFILSSKKLLLSDSGFYLCACSGVVTYGYTFGSGTRLTVV.

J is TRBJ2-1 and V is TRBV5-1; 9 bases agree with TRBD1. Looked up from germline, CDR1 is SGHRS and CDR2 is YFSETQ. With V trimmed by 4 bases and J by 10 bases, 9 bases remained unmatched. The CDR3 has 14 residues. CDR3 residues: CASSAWTGAPEQFF. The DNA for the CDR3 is TGCGCCAGCAGCGCCTGGACAGGGGCTCCCGAGCAGTTCTTC.

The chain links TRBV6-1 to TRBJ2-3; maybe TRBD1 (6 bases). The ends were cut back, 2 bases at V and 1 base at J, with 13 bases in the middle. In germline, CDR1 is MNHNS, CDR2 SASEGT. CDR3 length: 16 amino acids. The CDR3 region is CASSELGGEGTDTQYF. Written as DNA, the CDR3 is TGTGCCAGCAGTGAACTTGGGGGCGAGGGCACAGATACGCAGTATTTT.

This chain's CDR3 is CASSVGLALTTDTQYF. The DNA of the CDR3 is TGCGCCAGCAGCGTGGGACTAGCATTAACCACAGATACGCAGTATTTT. V is TRBV5-1 and J is TRBJ2-3; 9 positions agree with TRBD2. CDR3 length: 16 amino acids. Germline V gene data show CDR1 as SGHRS and CDR2 as YFSETQ. Trimming removed 4 bases from V and 2 bases from J; junction bases left unmatched: 8. The complete variable domain, with remaining parts taken from reference TRBV5-1 and TRBJ2-3, reads KAGVTQTPRYLIKTRGQQVTLSCSPISGHRSVSWYQQTPGQGLQFLFEYFSETQRNKGNFPGRFSGRQFSNSRSEMNVSTLELGDSALYLCASSVGLALTTDTQYFGPGTRLTVL.

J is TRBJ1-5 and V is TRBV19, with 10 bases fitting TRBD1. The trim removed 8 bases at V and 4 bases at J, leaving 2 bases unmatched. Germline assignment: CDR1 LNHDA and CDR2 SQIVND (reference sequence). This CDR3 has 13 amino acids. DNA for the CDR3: TGTGCCAGTGGGACAGGGGCGAATCAGCCCCAGCATTTT. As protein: CASGTGANQPQHF.

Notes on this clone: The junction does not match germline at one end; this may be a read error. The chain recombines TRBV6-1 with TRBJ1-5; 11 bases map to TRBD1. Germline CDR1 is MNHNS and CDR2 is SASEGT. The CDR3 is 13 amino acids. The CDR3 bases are TGTGCCAGCAGTGAAGGGACAGGGGGCCCCGGTTGGTTT. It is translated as CASSEGTGGPGWF.